One sample yielded the 12 T cell receptor beta chains listed below, sequenced in a study of CD8+ T cells in alopecia areata. Reverse transcribed after extraction, RNA yielded cDNA as the sequencing template. TCRdb's table, derived via immunoSEQ multiplex PCR, lists solely in-frame clones and lacks some. The repertoire holds hundreds of thousands of clones, with 65% to 70% as singletons. This specimen was CD4+ T cells sorted from blood, taken at week 0. The receptor set was obtained from a human donor with alopecia areata.

This chain links TRBV19 with TRBJ2-5; D uncertain. The CDR3 runs to 12 residues. V shed 5 bases and J shed 5 bases, with 9 bases lying between them. Germline CDR1 is LNHDA and CDR2 is SQIVND (reference sequence). As DNA, the CDR3 is TGTGCCAGTAGTGGGCCTGGGGAGACCCAGTACTTC. Encoded protein: CASSGPGETQYF.

The genes are TRBV9 and TRBJ1-2; D is perhaps TRBD1 (5 bases). Germline V lookup: CDR1 SGDLS, CDR2 YYNGEE. Trimming removed 3 bases from V and 5 bases from J, with 20 bases in between. This CDR3 contains 16 residues. The CDR3 DNA reads TGTGCCAGCAGCGAACGTAGGGACCCGCTAGGATATGGCTACACCTTC. The encoded protein is CASSERRDPLGYGYTF.

V usage is TRBV30 and J usage is TRBJ1-5; D is perhaps TRBD1 (5 bases). The ends were cut back, 4 bases at V and 5 bases at J, with 15 bases in the middle. The CDR3 extends over 14 amino acids. From germline, CDR1 is GTSNPN and CDR2 SVGIG (reference sequence). CDR3 sequence (DNA): TGTGCCTGGACCGCGGGGCTGGGAGATCAGCCCCAGCATTTT. Residues: CAWTAGLGDQPQHF. Full variable domain (remainder filled in from reference TRBV30 and TRBJ1-5): SQTIHQWPATLVQPVGSPLSLECTVEGTSNPNLYWYRQAAGRGLQLLFYSVGIGQISSEVPQNLSASRPQDRQFILSSKKLLLSDSGFYLCAWTAGLGDQPQHFGDGTRLSIL.

V gene TRBV29-1 combines with J gene TRBJ2-5; D remains unclear. The germline gives CDR1 SQVTM, CDR2 ANQGSEA. The CDR3 extends over 13 amino acids. V lost 4 bases and J 3 bases, leaving 12 bases between the germline ends. The CDR3 DNA reads as TGCAGCGTTGTTGTAGGCCCCAAAGAGACCCAGTACTTC. Its translation is CSVVVGPKETQYF.

In this sample, this clone turned up a few times. The chain has TRBV30 and TRBJ1-5; D not resolved. Germline lookup yields CDR1 GTSNPN and CDR2 SVGIG (reference sequence). The V end lost 2 bases, the J end lost 3 bases, and 11 bases lay between the germline ends. The CDR3 has 14 residues. The CDR3 spells CAWSTGHDNQPQHF. The DNA of the CDR3 is TGTGCCTGGAGTACGGGTCATGACAATCAGCCCCAGCATTTT.

The chain has TRBV4-2 and TRBJ2-1; no clear D gene. The V end lost 0 bases, the J end lost 10 bases, and 7 bases lay between the germline ends. Per germline, CDR1 LGHNA and CDR2 YNFKEQ. The CDR3 is made up of 12 amino acids. CDR3 in DNA: TGTGCCAGCAGCCAAGATCGCAGGGAGCAGTTCTTC. Encoded protein: CASSQDRREQFF.

The V call is TRBV29-1, the J call TRBJ2-1, with D possibly being TRBD1 (7 bases). Per germline, CDR1 SQVTM and CDR2 ANQGSEA. This CDR3 contains 13 residues. V lost 7 bases and J 4 bases, leaving 14 bases between the germline ends. The CDR3 spells CSAGGTAYNEQFF. DNA of the CDR3: TGCAGCGCTGGGGGGACAGCTTACAATGAGCAGTTCTTC.

The chain carries TRBV15 and TRBJ2-3; D gene unclear. V was shortened by 8 bases and J by 2 bases, with 14 bases between the two germline ends. Germline loops: CDR1 LNHNV, CDR2 YYDKDF (reference sequence). CDR3 size: 14 residues. The CDR3 here is CATASGLYTDTQYF. CDR3 nucleotides: TGTGCCACCGCCTCCGGCCTTTACACAGATACGCAGTATTTT. Looking up the rest from reference TRBV15 and TRBJ2-3 gives the full variable domain: DAMVIQNPRYQVTQFGKPVTLSCSQTLNHNVMYWYQQKSSQAPKLLFHYYDKDFNNEADTPDNFQSRRPNTSFCFLDIRSPGLGDTAMYLCATASGLYTDTQYFGPGTRLTVL.

This clone was picked up a small number of times. The V and J genes are TRBV7-6 and TRBJ2-7; 9 nucleotides agree with TRBD1. V lost 3 bases, J lost 3 bases, and 6 bases stayed unmatched. CDR1 is SGHVS, CDR2 FNYEAQ, per germline. This CDR3 contains 15 residues. CDR3 in amino acids: CASSLGQGNFYEQYF. The CDR3 bases are TGTGCCAGCAGCTTGGGACAGGGTAACTTCTACGAGCAGTACTTC.

The chain uses TRBV6-1 and TRBJ2-5; D perhaps matches TRBD2 (5 bases). In germline, CDR1 is MNHNS, CDR2 SASEGT. This CDR3 contains 14 residues. Between the trimmed V and J ends, which lost 8 bases and 4 bases, there was a span of 17 bases. The CDR3 region has the DNA TGTGCCAGCGAACGGACTCCCAACGGAGAGACCCAGTACTTC. This sequence encodes CASERTPNGETQYF.

The genes are TRBV9 and TRBJ1-3; no definite D call. The length of the CDR3 is 16 residues. Germline-derived CDR1 and CDR2 are SGDLS and YYNGEE. Trimming removed 0 bases from V and 0 bases from J, with 10 bases in between. The CDR3 protein is CASSVGGRSSGNTIYF. The CDR3 nucleotides read TGTGCCAGCAGCGTAGGTGGCAGATCCTCTGGAAACACCATATATTTT.

This clone was detected a few times. The chain joins TRBV29-1 to TRBJ2-5; 8 nucleotides agree with TRBD1. The J call may be faulty, since TRBJ2-7 better matches the DNA end. Per the germline V gene, CDR1 is SQVTM and CDR2 is ANQGSEA. This CDR3 comprises 14 residues. CDR3 loop: CSVSYLDRAHEQYF. The CDR3 DNA sequence: TGCAGCGTTAGTTACTTGGACAGGGCCCACGAGCAGTACTTC.